The entry that follows covers one T cell receptor (beta chain) sequence. The target antigen is unknown. This sample stems from a study of T cell repertoires in cytomegalovirus infection. Study information: Signatures in public TCR beta sequences pointed to both CMV infection and matching HLA type.

Findings and caveats of the study: It was HLA-C-restricted CMV-specific TCR beta clonotypes that dominated the response ex vivo. Adding up the frequency of public TCR beta families identified people who carried CMV plus the relevant HLA.

Germline loops: CDR1 SGHAT, CDR2 FQNNGV. J lost 3 bases, V lost 4 bases, and 10 bases had no gene match. The length of the CDR3 is 17 residues. A single record per CDR3 protein comes from TCRdb applying MiXCR to the reads. In the table there are roughly 180,000 distinct CDR3 sequences, approximately 18% of which are singletons. This receptor was taken from a human donor in good health (CMV status not recorded). Some clones in this sample may be carry-over from other donors' samples. The sample taken for sequencing was CD8+ T cells from PBMCs. The gene calls are TRBV11-2 and TRBJ2-3, with 10 nucleotides matching TRBD2. CDR3 sequence: CASSSNLAGERTDTQYF. CDR3 in DNA: TGTGCCAGCAGCTCCAATCTAGCGGGGGAGAGAACAGATACGCAGTATTTT.